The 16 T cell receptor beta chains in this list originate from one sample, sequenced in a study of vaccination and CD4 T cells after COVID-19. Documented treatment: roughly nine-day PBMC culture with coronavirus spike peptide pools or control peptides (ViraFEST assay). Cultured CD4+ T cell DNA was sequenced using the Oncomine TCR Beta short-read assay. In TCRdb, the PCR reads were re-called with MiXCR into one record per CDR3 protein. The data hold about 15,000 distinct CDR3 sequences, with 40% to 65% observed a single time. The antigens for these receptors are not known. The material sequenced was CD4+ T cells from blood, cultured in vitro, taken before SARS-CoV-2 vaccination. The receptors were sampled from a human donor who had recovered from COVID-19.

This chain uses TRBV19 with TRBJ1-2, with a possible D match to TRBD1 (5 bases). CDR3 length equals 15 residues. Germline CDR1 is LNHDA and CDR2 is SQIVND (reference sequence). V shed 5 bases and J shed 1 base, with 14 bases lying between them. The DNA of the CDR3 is TGTGCCAGTAGTTCCGGGGGGACCGTTAACTATGGCTACACCTTC. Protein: CASSSGGTVNYGYTF.

CDR3 DNA: TGCGCCAGCAGCCGGAGCGTAGGGGGACTAGCTAACGAGCAGTACTTC. Its translation: CASSRSVGGLANEQYF. V usage is TRBV10-1 and J usage is TRBJ2-7; 9 nucleotides match TRBD2. After removal of 6 bases from V and 5 bases from J, the junction contained 14 bases not matched to a gene. The CDR3 is 16 residues long. Germline loops: CDR1 WNHNN, CDR2 SYGVQD (reference sequence).

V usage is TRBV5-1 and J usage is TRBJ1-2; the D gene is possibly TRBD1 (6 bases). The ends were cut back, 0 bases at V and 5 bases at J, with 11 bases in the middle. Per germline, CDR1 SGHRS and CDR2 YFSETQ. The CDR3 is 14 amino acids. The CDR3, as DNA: TGCGCCAGCAGCTTGGATCCACAGGGTTATGGCTACACCTTC. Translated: CASSLDPQGYGYTF.

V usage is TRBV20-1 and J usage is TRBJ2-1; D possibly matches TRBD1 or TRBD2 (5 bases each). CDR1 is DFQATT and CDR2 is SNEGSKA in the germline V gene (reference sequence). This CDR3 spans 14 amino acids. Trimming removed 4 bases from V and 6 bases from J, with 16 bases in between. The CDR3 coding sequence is TGCAGTGCTATTCGTTCCGGGACCGGCAATGAGCAGTTCTTC. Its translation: CSAIRSGTGNEQFF.

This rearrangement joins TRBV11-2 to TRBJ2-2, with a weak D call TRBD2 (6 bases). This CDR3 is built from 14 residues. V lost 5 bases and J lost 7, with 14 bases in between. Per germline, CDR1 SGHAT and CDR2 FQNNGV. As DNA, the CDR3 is TGTGCCAGCAGCCCCTTGACGGGGGTCGGGGAGCTGTTTTTT. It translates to CASSPLTGVGELFF.

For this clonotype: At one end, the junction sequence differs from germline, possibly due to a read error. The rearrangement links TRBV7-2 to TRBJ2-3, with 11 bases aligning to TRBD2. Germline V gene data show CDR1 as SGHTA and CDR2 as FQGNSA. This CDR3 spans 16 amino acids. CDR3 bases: TGTGCCAGCAGCGTAGCGGGAGGGCCAGGTACAGATACGCAGTATTTT. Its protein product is CASSVAGGPGTDTQYF.

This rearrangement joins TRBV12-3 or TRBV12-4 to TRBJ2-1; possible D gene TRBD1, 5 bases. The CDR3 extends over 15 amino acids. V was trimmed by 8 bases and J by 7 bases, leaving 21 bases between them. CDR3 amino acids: CASRLGVMSPNEQFF. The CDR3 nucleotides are TGTGCCAGCCGGTTAGGGGTGATGAGTCCAAATGAGCAGTTCTTC.

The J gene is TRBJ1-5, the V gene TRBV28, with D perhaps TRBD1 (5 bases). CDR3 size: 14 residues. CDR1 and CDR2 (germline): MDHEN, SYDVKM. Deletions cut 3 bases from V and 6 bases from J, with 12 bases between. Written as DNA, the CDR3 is TGTGCCAGCAGTTTCTCCGGGGACGGTCAGCCCCAGCATTTT. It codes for CASSFSGDGQPQHF.

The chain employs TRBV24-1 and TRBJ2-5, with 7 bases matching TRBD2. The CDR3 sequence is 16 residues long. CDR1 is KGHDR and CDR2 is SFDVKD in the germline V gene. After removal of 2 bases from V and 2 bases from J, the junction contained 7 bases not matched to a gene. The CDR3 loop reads CATSDSRAGLQETQYF. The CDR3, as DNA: TGTGCCACCAGTGATTCTCGAGCGGGGCTACAAGAGACCCAGTACTTC.

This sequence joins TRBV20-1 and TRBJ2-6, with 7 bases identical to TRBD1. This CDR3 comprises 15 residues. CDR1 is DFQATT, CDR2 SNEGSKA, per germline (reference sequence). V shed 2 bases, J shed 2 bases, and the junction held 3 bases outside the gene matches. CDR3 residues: CSARLTGPGANVLTF. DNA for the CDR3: TGCAGTGCTAGACTGACAGGGCCTGGGGCCAACGTCCTGACTTTC.

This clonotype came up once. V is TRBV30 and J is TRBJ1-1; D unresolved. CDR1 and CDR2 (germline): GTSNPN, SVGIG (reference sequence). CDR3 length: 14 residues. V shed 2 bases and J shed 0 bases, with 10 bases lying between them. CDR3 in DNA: TGTGCCTGGAGTTCGGTGGGGTTGAACACTGAAGCTTTCTTT. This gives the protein CAWSSVGLNTEAFF.

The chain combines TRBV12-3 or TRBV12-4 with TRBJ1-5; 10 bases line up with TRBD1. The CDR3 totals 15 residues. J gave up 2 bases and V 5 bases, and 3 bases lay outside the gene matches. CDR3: CASSLGTGGNQPQHF. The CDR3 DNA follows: TGTGCCAGCAGTCTCGGGACAGGGGGCAATCAGCCCCAGCATTTT.

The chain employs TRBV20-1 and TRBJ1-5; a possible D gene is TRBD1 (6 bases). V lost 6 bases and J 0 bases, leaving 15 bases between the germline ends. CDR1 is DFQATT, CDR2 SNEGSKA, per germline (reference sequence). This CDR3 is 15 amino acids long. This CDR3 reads CSATRDKISNQPQHF. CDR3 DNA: TGCAGTGCCACCCGGGACAAGATTAGCAATCAGCCCCAGCATTTT.

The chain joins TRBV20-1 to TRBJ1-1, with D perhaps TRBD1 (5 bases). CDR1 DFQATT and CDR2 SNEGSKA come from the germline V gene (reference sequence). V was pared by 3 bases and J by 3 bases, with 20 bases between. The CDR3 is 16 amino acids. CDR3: CSARSPQGGLDTEAFF. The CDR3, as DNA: TGCAGTGCTAGGTCGCCTCAGGGTGGCCTAGACACTGAAGCTTTCTTT.

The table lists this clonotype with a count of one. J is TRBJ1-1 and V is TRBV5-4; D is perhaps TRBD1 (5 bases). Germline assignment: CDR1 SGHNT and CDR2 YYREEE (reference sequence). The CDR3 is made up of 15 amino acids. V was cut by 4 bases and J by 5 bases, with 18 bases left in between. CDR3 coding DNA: TGTGCCAGCAGCCACCCAGGCCAGGGACGAACTGAAGCTTTCTTT. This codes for CASSHPGQGRTEAFF. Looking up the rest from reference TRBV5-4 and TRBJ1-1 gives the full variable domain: ETGVTQSPTHLIKTRGQQVTLRCSSQSGHNTVSWYQQALGQGPQFIFQYYREEENGRGNFPPRFSGLQFPNYSSELNVNALELDDSALYLCASSHPGQGRTEAFFGQGTRLTVV.

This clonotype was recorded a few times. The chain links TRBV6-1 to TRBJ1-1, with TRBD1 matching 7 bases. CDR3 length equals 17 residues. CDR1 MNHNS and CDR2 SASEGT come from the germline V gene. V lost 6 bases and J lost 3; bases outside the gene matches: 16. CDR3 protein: CASRPIRDRGPYTEAFF. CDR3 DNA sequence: TGTGCCAGCAGACCCATCCGGGATAGGGGGCCCTACACTGAAGCTTTCTTT.